Presented here are 2 T cell receptor beta chains from one specimen sequenced in a study of blood T cell repertoires in COVID-19. Only in-frame clones appear in the TCRdb table, and some are missing; sequencing was by immunoSEQ multiplex PCR. The repertoire has about 37,000 clones, 80% of them found once; the top ten carry 14%. The sequenced material came from peripheral blood. These receptors came from a woman between 65 and 79 years old with acute or convalescent COVID-19.

The V call is TRBV13, the J call TRBJ1-5; D perhaps matches TRBD1 (6 bases). The V and J ends lost 3 bases and 1 base respectively, with 7 bases between them. The CDR3 has 14 residues. The V gene's germline CDR1 is PRHDT and CDR2 FYEKMQ (reference sequence). CDR3 bases: TGTGCCAGCAGCTTCCAGGGGAGCAATCAGCCCCAGCATTTT. It is translated as CASSFQGSNQPQHF.

This chain uses TRBV2 with TRBJ2-1; 9 nucleotides match TRBD2. V gave up 6 bases and J gave up 8 bases; unmatched junction bases: 8. The CDR3 runs 14 residues. Germline V gives CDR1 SNHLY, CDR2 FYNNEI. The CDR3 protein is CASRISGSFDEQFF. Here the CDR3 DNA reads TGTGCCAGCAGAATTAGCGGGAGTTTTGATGAGCAGTTCTTC.